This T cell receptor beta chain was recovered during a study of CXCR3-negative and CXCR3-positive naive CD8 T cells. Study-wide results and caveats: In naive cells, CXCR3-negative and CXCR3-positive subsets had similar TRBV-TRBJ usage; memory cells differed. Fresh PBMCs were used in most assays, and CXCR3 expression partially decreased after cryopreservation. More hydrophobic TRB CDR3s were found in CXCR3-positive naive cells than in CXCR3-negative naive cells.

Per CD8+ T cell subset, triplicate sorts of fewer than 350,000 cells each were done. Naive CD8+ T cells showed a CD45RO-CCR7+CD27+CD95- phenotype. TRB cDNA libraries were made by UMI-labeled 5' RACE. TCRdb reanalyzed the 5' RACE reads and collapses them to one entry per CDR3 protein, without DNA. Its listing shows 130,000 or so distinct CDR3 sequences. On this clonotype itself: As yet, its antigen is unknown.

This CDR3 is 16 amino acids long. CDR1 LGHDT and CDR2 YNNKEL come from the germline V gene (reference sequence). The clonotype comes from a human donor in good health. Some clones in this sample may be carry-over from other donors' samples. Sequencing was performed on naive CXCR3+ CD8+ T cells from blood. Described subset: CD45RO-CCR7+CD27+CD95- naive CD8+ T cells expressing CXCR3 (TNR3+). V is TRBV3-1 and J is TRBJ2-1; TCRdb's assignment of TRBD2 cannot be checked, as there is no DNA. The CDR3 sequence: CASSQGLAGRYNEQFF.